The entry below gives a single T cell receptor beta chain sequence along with its context. The V end was cut by 10 bases, the J end by 3 bases, with 16 bases between. The CDR3 totals 13 residues. Germline CDR1 is SNHLY and CDR2 is FYNNEI. The data were obtained in a study of Graves' ophthalmopathy and Graves' hyperthyroidism. Amplification targeted the TCR beta CDR3 regions, with RNA transcripts as the source material. After a first-round RT-PCR with HTBI primers, a second-round multiplex PCR was run. TCRdb reprocessed the multiplex PCR reads with MiXCR, giving one entry per CDR3 protein. Here the sample spans hundreds of thousands of distinct CDR3 sequences, around 21% being singletons.

This receptor was identified in a woman aged 18-29 years with stable Graves' hyperthyroidism. Input material: peripheral blood. The chain links TRBV2 to TRBJ2-7, with no clear D. In DNA, the CDR3 is TGTGCCACAGAATCACGGCGGAGCTACGAGCAGTACTTC. It specifies CATESRRSYEQYF.